This TCR beta chain was documented in a study of vaccination and CD4 T cells after COVID-19. The Oncomine TCR Beta short-read assay generated sequence data from the DNA of cultured CD4+ T cells. TCRdb ran MiXCR on the PCR reads and lists one entry per CDR3 protein. The data show roughly 9,200 distinct CDR3 sequences, roughly 36% seen once. CDR1 and CDR2 (germline): DFQATT, SNEGSKA (reference sequence). The CDR3 totals 14 residues. The V end lost 3 bases, the J end lost 0 bases, and 9 bases lay between the germline ends. This clonotype has a handful of counts. Its antigen is undetermined. Documented treatment: roughly 11-day PBMC culture with coronavirus spike peptide pools or control peptides (ViraFEST assay). Investigators obtained the unexposed donor's CD4+ T cells before the COVID-19 pandemic (2011-2018).

V usage is TRBV20-1 and J usage is TRBJ1-3; no reliable D call. The TCR was taken from a human donor in good health. Input material: CD4+ T cells from blood, cultured in vitro. The CDR3 DNA reads as TGCAGTGCTAGTTCATTCAGCTCTGGAAACACCATATATTTT. Its protein is CSASSFSSGNTIYF.